The clone carrying this T cell receptor (beta chain) is labeled medium-sized. What it recognizes is unknown. The data stem from a study of OX40 agonist ivuxolimab in advanced cancers. As for the study in general: Three individuals attained partial responses, comprising one hepatocellular carcinoma case and two cutaneous melanoma cases.

Trimming pared 0 bases from V and 0 bases from J, leaving 13 bases between. Germline assignment: CDR1 SGHRS and CDR2 YFSETQ. The CDR3 totals 16 residues. Profiled with immunoSEQ multiplex PCR; TCRdb holds only in-frame clones, not every one. The profile shows about 69,000 clones, about 80% of them singletons. Findings and caveats of the study: The study did not work out the antigen specificity of the expanded peripheral T cells.

This chain connects TRBV5-1 to TRBJ2-7; TRBD1 is a possible D gene (6 bases). This sequence originates from an adult with an advanced solid tumor such as melanoma, head and neck, liver or kidney cancer. Sequencing used CD4+ or CD8+ T cells sorted from blood, obtained in a trial of the OX40 agonist ivuxolimab. This CDR3 reads CASSLGHRDSSYEQYF. The CDR3 nucleotides are TGCGCCAGCAGCTTGGGACACAGGGATAGCTCCTACGAGCAGTACTTC.